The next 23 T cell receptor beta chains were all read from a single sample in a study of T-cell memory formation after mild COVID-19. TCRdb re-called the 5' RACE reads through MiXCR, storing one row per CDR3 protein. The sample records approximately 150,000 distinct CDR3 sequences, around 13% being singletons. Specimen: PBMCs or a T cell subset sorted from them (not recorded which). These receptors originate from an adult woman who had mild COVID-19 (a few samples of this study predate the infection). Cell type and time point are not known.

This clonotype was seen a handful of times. The CDR3 DNA follows: TGTGCCAGCAGCAACCCCTGGACAGGGGGGTGCGAGCAGTACTTC. Translation: CASSNPWTGGCEQYF. V usage is TRBV21-1 and J usage is TRBJ2-7; whether TRBD1, the table's D call, matches the DNA was not checked. TRBV21-1 constitutes a pseudogene. The CDR3 length is 15 residues.

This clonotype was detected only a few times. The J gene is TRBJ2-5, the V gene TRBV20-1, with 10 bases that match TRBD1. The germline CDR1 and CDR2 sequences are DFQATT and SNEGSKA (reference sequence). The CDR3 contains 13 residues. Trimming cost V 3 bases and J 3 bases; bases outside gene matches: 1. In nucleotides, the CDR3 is TGCAGTGCTAGCGGACAGGGGGAAGAGACCCAGTACTTC. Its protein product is CSASGQGEETQYF.

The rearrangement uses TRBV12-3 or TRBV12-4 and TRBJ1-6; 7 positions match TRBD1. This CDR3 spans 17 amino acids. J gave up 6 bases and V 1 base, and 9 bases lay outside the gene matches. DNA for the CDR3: TGTGCCAGCAGTTTAGGACCCGGGGACAGACGTAATTCACCCCTCCACTTT. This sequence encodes CASSLGPGDRRNSPLHF.

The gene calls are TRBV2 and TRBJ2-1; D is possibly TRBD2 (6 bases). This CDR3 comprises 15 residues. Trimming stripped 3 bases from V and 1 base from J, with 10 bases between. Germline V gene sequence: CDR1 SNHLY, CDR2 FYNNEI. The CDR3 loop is CASSESGSSYNEQFF. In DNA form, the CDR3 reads TGTGCCAGCAGTGAGAGCGGGTCTTCCTACAATGAGCAGTTCTTC.

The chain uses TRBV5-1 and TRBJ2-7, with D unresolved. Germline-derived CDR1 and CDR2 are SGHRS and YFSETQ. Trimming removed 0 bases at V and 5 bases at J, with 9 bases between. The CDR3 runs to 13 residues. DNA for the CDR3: TGCGCCAGCAGCTTGGGACTTACGGACGAGCAGTACTTC. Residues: CASSLGLTDEQYF. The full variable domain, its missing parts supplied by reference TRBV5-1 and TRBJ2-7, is KAGVTQTPRYLIKTRGQQVTLSCSPISGHRSVSWYQQTPGQGLQFLFEYFSETQRNKGNFPGRFSGRQFSNSRSEMNVSTLELGDSALYLCASSLGLTDEQYFGPGTRLTVT.

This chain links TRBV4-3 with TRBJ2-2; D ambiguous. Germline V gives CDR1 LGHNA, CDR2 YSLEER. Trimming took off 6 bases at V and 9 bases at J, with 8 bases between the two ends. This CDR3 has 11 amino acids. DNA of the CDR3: TGCGCCAGCAGAAAAACCAGGGAGCTGTTTTTT. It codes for CASRKTRELFF.

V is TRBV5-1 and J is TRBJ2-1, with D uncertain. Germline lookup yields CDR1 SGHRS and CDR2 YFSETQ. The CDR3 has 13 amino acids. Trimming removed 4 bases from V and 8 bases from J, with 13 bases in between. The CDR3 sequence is CASSLFASDEQFF. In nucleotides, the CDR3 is TGCGCCAGCAGCCTCTTCGCGTCCGATGAGCAGTTCTTC.

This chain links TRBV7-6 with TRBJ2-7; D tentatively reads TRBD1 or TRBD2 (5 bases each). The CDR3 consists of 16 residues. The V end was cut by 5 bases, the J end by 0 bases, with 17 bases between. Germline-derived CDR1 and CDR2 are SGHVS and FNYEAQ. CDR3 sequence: CASSPLGTHRSYEQYF. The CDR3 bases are TGTGCCAGCAGCCCCCTCGGGACCCACCGCTCCTACGAGCAGTACTTC.

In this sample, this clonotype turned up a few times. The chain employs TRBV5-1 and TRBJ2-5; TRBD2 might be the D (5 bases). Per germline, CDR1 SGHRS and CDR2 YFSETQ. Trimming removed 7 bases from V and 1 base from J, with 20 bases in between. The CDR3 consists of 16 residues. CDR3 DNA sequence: TGCGCCAGCGGCCGCGGGCTGTCGGATGGCCAAGAGACCCAGTACTTC. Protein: CASGRGLSDGQETQYF.

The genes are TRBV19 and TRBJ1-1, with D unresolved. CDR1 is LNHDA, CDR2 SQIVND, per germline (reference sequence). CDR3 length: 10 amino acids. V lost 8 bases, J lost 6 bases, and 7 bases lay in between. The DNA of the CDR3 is TGTGCCAGTGGAGTATCTGAAGCTTTCTTT. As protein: CASGVSEAFF.

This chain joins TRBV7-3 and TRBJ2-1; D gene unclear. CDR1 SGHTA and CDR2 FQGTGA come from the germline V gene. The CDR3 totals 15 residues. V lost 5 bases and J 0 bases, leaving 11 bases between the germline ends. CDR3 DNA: TGTGCCAGCAGCCCTAGAAAGAGCTCCTACAATGAGCAGTTCTTC. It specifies CASSPRKSSYNEQFF. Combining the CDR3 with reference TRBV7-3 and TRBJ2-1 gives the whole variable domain GAGVSQTPSNKVTEKGKYVELRCDPISGHTALYWYRQSLGQGPEFLIYFQGTGAADDSGLPNDRFFAVRPEGSVSTLKIQRTERGDSAVYLCASSPRKSSYNEQFFGPGTRLTVL.

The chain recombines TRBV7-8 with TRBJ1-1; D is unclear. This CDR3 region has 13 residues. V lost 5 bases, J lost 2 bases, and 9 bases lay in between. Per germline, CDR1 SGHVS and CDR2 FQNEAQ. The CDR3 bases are TGTGCCAGCAGCCCTTTCAGAAACACTGAAGCTTTCTTT. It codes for CASSPFRNTEAFF.

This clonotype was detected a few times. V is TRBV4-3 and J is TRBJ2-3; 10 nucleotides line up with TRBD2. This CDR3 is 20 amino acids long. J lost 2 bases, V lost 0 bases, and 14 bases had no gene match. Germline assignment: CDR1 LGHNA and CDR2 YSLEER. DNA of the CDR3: TGCGCCAGCAGCCAAGAGAGCGGGAGGGCCTTATTCTATAACACAGATACGCAGTATTTT. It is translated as CASSQESGRALFYNTDTQYF.

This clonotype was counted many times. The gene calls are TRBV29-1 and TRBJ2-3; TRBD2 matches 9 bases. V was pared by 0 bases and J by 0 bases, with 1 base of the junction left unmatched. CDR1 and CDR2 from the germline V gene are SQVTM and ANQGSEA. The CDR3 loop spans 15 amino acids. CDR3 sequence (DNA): TGCAGCGTTGAAGAGCTAGCGGGAAGCACAGATACGCAGTATTTT. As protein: CSVEELAGSTDTQYF.

The CDR3, as DNA: TGTGCCAGCAGCCCCAGGGACAGCGGAGAGCAGTACTTC. Translated, it gives CASSPRDSGEQYF. This chain connects TRBV7-2 to TRBJ2-7, with 7 bases lining up with TRBD1. With 5 bases clipped from V and 7 bases from J, the junction kept 8 bases outside the gene matches. CDR3 length: 13 amino acids. Looked up from germline, CDR1 is SGHTA and CDR2 is FQGNSA.

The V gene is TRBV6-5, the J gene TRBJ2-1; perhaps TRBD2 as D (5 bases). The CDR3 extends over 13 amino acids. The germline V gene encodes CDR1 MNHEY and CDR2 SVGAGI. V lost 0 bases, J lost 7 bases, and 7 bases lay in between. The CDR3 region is CASSYSTTNEQFF. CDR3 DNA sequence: TGTGCCAGCAGTTACTCGACTACTAATGAGCAGTTCTTC.

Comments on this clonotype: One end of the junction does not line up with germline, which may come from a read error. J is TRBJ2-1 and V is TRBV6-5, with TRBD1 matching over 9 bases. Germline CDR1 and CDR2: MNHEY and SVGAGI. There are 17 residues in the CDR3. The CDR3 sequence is CASSHPTTGGAGNEKFF. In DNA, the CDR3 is TGTGCCAGCAGTCATCCCACCACAGGGGGCGCCGGCAATGAGAAGTTCTTC.

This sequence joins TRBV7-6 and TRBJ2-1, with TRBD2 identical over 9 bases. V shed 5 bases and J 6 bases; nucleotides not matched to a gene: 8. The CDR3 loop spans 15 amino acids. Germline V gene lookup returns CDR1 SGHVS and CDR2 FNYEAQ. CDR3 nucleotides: TGTGCCAGCAGCGAGGGGGGGACTAGCTTCAATGAGCAGTTCTTC. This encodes CASSEGGTSFNEQFF. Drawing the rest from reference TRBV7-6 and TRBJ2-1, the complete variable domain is GAGVSQSPRYKVTKRGQDVALRCDPISGHVSLYWYRQALGQGPEFLTYFNYEAQQDKSGLPNDRFSAERPEGSISTLTIQRTEQRDSAMYRCASSEGGTSFNEQFFGPGTRLTVL.

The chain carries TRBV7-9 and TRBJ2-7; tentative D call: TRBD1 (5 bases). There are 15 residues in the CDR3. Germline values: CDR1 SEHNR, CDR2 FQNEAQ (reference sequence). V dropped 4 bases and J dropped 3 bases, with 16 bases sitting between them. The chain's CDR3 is CASSSSGRVIYEQYF. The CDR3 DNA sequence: TGTGCCAGCAGCTCCTCGGGCAGGGTCATCTACGAGCAGTACTTC.

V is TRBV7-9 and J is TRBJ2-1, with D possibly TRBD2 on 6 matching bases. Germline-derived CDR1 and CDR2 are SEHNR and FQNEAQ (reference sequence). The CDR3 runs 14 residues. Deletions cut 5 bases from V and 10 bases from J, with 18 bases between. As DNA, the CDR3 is TGTGCCAGCAGCACCCGTCGCTCGGGGGAAGAGCAGTTCTTC. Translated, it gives CASSTRRSGEEQFF.

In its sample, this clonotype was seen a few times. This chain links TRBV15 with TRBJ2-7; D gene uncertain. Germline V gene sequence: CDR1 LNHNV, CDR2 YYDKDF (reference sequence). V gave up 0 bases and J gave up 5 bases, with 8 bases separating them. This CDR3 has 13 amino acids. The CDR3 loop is CATSRDWGNEQYF. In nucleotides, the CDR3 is TGTGCCACCAGCAGAGATTGGGGTAACGAGCAGTACTTC. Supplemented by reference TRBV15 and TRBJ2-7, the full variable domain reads DAMVIQNPRYQVTQFGKPVTLSCSQTLNHNVMYWYQQKSSQAPKLLFHYYDKDFNNEADTPDNFQSRRPNTSFCFLDIRSPGLGDTAMYLCATSRDWGNEQYFGPGTRLTVT.

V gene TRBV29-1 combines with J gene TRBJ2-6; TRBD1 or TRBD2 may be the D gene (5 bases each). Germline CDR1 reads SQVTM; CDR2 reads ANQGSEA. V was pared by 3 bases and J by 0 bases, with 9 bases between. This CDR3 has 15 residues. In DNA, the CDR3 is TGCAGCGTTGAGGGGGATTCCTCTGGGGCCAACGTCCTGACTTTC. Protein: CSVEGDSSGANVLTF.

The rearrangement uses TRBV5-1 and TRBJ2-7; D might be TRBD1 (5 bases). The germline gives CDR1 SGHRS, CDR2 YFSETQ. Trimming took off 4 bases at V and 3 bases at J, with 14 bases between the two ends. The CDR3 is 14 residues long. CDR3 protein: CASSPFPGYYEQYF. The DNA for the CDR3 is TGCGCCAGCAGCCCATTCCCAGGGTACTACGAGCAGTACTTC. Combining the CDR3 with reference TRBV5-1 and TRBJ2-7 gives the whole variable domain KAGVTQTPRYLIKTRGQQVTLSCSPISGHRSVSWYQQTPGQGLQFLFEYFSETQRNKGNFPGRFSGRQFSNSRSEMNVSTLELGDSALYLCASSPFPGYYEQYFGPGTRLTVT.